The 15 T cell receptor beta chains given below trace back to one sample, sequenced in a study of early T cells in non-severe SARS-CoV-2 infection (dated by TCRdb to the early 2020s). Libraries were made using 5' RACE. Instrument used: NextSeq 500. TCRdb itself trimmed the public reads at Q25 with fastp, ran MiXCR and retained productive beta chains. Under each unique CDR3 protein, matching rows form one entry showing the most common genes and DNA. The sample table contains roughly 100,000 distinct CDR3 sequences; only one count was recorded for about an eighth of them. The ten largest clones represent about 6% of the sample. Material for sequencing was whole blood. Source of these receptors: an adult who was a healthcare worker with PCR-confirmed SARS-CoV-2 infection or an uninfected control (not recorded which).

V usage is TRBV4-3 and J usage is TRBJ2-7; TRBD1 aligns across 7 bases. With V trimmed by 0 bases and J by 5 bases, 4 bases remained unmatched. The germline CDR1 and CDR2 sequences are LGHNA and YSLEER. CDR3 length: 14 amino acids. The CDR3 bases are TGCGCCAGCAGCCAAGATCTTAGGGGGCACGAGCAGTACTTC. Translated, it gives CASSQDLRGHEQYF.

The chain uses TRBV7-8 and TRBJ2-7; TRBD1 matches 8 bases. V trimming: 2 bases; J trimming: 4 bases; junction bases outside the gene matches: 7. The germline CDR1 and CDR2 sequences are SGHVS and FQNEAQ. This CDR3 has 15 residues. CDR3 loop: CASSLTGTGQYEQYF. The DNA for the CDR3 is TGTGCCAGCAGCTTAACCGGGACAGGACAATACGAGCAGTACTTC.

This clonotype has just a few counts. The rearrangement joins TRBV29-1 to TRBJ2-3; TRBD1 matches at 8 bases. The germline V gene has CDR1 SQVTM and CDR2 ANQGSEA. V shed 0 bases, J shed 4 bases, and the junction held 6 bases outside the gene matches. CDR3 length equals 15 residues. DNA of the CDR3: TGCAGCGTTGAAGACCTGGACAGGGTTGCAGATACGCAGTATTTT. It encodes CSVEDLDRVADTQYF.

This rearrangement joins TRBV12-3 or TRBV12-4 to TRBJ2-7; TRBD1 matches 9 bases. After removal of 6 bases from V and 1 base from J, the junction contained 4 bases not matched to a gene. CDR3 length: 14 amino acids. CDR3: CASRTGTGSYEQYF. DNA of the CDR3: TGTGCCAGCAGAACCGGGACAGGGTCCTACGAGCAGTACTTC.

In this sample, this clonotype turned up many times. V gene TRBV20-1 combines with J gene TRBJ2-7; 9 nucleotides agree with TRBD1. Germline V gene data show CDR1 as DFQATT and CDR2 as SNEGSKA (reference sequence). The CDR3 sequence is 16 residues long. With V trimmed by 0 bases and J by 4 bases, 10 bases remained unmatched. Written as DNA, the CDR3 is TGCAGTGCTAGAGATCCCGGGACAGGGATTATATACGAGCAGTACTTC. As protein: CSARDPGTGIIYEQYF.

The sample holds many counts of this clonotype. The chain has TRBV12-3 or TRBV12-4 and TRBJ1-1; no definite D call. CDR3 length: 13 amino acids. V was cut by 4 bases and J by 2 bases, with 8 bases left in between. The CDR3, as DNA: TGTGCCAGCAGTTCGGGCCAAAACACTGAAGCTTTCTTT. It specifies CASSSGQNTEAFF.

In its sample, this clonotype was seen a few times. This rearrangement joins TRBV28 to TRBJ1-6; D gene unclear. Trimming took 6 bases from V and 0 from J, leaving 6 bases between them. This CDR3 has 14 residues. Germline V lookup: CDR1 MDHEN, CDR2 SYDVKM. CDR3 nucleotide sequence: TGTGCCAGCAGCTGGAGCTCCTATAATTCACCCCTCCACTTT. Translation gives CASSWSSYNSPLHF. The full variable domain, rest sourced from reference TRBV28 and TRBJ1-6, is DVKVTQSSRYLVKRTGEKVFLECVQDMDHENMFWYRQDPGLGLRLIYFSYDVKMKEKGDIPEGYSVSREKKERFSLILESASTNQTSMYLCASSWSSYNSPLHFGNGTRLTVT.

The chain carries TRBV20-1 and TRBJ2-3, with D possibly matching TRBD2 (5 bases). The V gene's germline CDR1 is DFQATT and CDR2 SNEGSKA (reference sequence). The CDR3 contains 15 residues. The V end was cut by 0 bases, the J end by 4 bases, with 14 bases between. For the CDR3, the DNA is TGCAGTGCTAGAGATAGACTTGGAGGTGCAGATACGCAGTATTTT. The encoded protein is CSARDRLGGADTQYF.

This rearrangement joins TRBV6-1 to TRBJ2-1; D unresolved. Trimming took 7 bases from V and 3 from J, leaving 4 bases between them. Germline CDR1 is MNHNS and CDR2 is SASEGT. The CDR3 extends over 11 amino acids. CDR3 region: CASKDYNEQFF. The CDR3 DNA reads TGTGCCAGCAAGGACTACAATGAGCAGTTCTTC.

This clonotype was seen ten or more times. The chain links TRBV7-9 to TRBJ2-7, with TRBD2 matching 16 bases. CDR1 is SEHNR and CDR2 is FQNEAQ in the germline V gene (reference sequence). The CDR3 totals 16 residues. J was trimmed by 7 bases and V by 3 bases; bases with no gene match: 6. The CDR3, as DNA: TGTGCCAGCAGCTTGGGACTAGCGGGAGGGCGCGGAGAGCAGTACTTC. This sequence encodes CASSLGLAGGRGEQYF.

At least ten counts were recorded for this clonotype. This rearrangement joins TRBV5-4 to TRBJ2-7, with D possibly matching TRBD2 (6 bases). CDR3 size: 13 residues. The germline CDR1 and CDR2 sequences are SGHNT and YYREEE (reference sequence). The V gene lost 0 bases and the J gene lost 5 bases, with 9 bases spanning the gap. The CDR3 loop reads CASSLGRGDEQYF. CDR3 DNA: TGTGCCAGCAGCTTGGGGAGGGGCGACGAGCAGTACTTC.

This clonotype was found a few times. The chain couples TRBV5-1 to TRBJ2-5, with unresolved D. Deletions cut 4 bases from V and 4 bases from J, with 8 bases between. This CDR3 region has 12 residues. Germline values: CDR1 SGHRS, CDR2 YFSETQ. The CDR3: CASSPDLETQYF. DNA of the CDR3: TGCGCCAGCAGCCCGGACCTAGAGACCCAGTACTTC. Full variable domain (remainder filled in from reference TRBV5-1 and TRBJ2-5): KAGVTQTPRYLIKTRGQQVTLSCSPISGHRSVSWYQQTPGQGLQFLFEYFSETQRNKGNFPGRFSGRQFSNSRSEMNVSTLELGDSALYLCASSPDLETQYFGPGTRLLVL.

V and J are TRBV27 and TRBJ2-7; 8 nucleotides match TRBD2. V trimming: 4 bases; J trimming: 4 bases; junction bases outside the gene matches: 6. The CDR3 consists of 14 residues. Germline CDR1 and CDR2: MNHEY and SMNVEV (reference sequence). This chain's CDR3 is CASSSSGSGYEQYF. The CDR3 nucleotides read TGTGCCAGCAGTTCCAGCGGGAGTGGATACGAGCAGTACTTC.

The chain uses TRBV28 and TRBJ2-2; D is ambiguous. The V gene's germline CDR1 is MDHEN and CDR2 SYDVKM. V lost 4 bases to trimming and J lost 9 bases, with 9 bases between them. This CDR3 is 12 amino acids long. The CDR3 spells CASSSASRELFF. CDR3 bases: TGTGCCAGCAGTTCCGCTAGTCGGGAGCTGTTTTTT.

Ten or more counts support this clonotype. The chain joins TRBV18 to TRBJ2-5, with D unclear. The germline CDR1 and CDR2 sequences are KGHSH and LQKENI. The V end was cut by 1 base, the J end by 4 bases, with 4 bases between. The CDR3 spans 12 residues. In nucleotides, the CDR3 is TGTGCCAGCTCACCACAGAGAGAGACCCAGTACTTC. This translates into CASSPQRETQYF.